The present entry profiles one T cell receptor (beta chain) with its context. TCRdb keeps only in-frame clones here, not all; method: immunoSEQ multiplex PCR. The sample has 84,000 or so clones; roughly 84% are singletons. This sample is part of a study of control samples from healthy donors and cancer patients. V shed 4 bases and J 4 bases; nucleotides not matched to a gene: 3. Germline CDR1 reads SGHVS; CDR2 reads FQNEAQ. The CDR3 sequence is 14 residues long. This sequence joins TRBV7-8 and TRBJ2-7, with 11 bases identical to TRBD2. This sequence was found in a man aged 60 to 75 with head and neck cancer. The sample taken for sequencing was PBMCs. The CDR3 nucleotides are TGTGCCAGCAGCTATAGCGGGAGGGGGTACGAGCAGTACTTC. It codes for CASSYSGRGYEQYF. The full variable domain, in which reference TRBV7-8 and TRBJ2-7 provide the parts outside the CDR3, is GAGVSQSPRYKVAKRGQDVALRCDPISGHVSLFWYQQALGQGPEFLTYFQNEAQLDKSGLPSDRFFAERPEGSVSTLKIQRTQQEDSAVYLCASSYSGRGYEQYFGPGTRLTVT.